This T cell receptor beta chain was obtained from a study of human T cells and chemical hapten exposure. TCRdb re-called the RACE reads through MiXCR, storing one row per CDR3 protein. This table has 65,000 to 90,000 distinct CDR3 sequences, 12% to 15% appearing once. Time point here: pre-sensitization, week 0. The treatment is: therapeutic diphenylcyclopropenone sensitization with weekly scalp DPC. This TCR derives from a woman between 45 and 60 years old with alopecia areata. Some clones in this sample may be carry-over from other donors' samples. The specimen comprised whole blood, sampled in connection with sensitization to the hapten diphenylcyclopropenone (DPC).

The CDR3 region has the DNA TGCGCCAGCAGCTTGGTGGGGGAGTCCTACAATGAGCAGTTCTTC. Protein sequence: CASSLVGESYNEQFF. V gene TRBV5-1 combines with J gene TRBJ2-1; D tentatively fits TRBD1 or TRBD2 (5 bases each). The CDR3 covers 15 residues. Trimming took off 0 bases at V and 1 base at J, with 8 bases between the two ends. Per germline, CDR1 SGHRS and CDR2 YFSETQ.